The 9 T cell receptor beta chains below all came from one sample that was sequenced in a study of regulatory T cells in long-lasting Graves disease listed by TCRdb under 2021. The time point label, as the study defines it: persistent/refractory GD, antithyroid drugs over 5 years with positive TRAb. For both TCR sequencing and RNA sequencing, RNA was extracted from PBMCs in TRIzol. Libraries came from multiplex PCR. TCRdb names Illumina HiSeq 4000 as the instrument used. TCR beta libraries were built with iRepertoire HTBI primers and Arm-PCR amplification of CDR3 regions. The public reads were quality trimmed at Q25 with fastp and then assembled into clones with MiXCR by TCRdb, keeping productive beta chains. CDR3 protein sequences are deduplicated, and each keeps its most common genes and DNA. Recorded for this sample are 650,000 to 700,000 distinct CDR3 sequences; around 30% of them occurred a single time. The top ten hold about two fifths of the sample.

Source: peripheral blood mononuclear cells (PBMCs), taken when the disease was refractory, from a patient treated with antithyroid drugs. These receptor sequences come from a female donor with Graves disease.

This clonotype was seen many times. V and J are TRBV28 and TRBJ2-5; 14 bases agree with TRBD2. The CDR3 sequence is 14 residues long. V shed 9 bases, J shed 3 bases, and the junction held 3 bases outside the gene matches. Germline assignment: CDR1 MDHEN and CDR2 SYDVKM. Here the CDR3 reads CASGTSGREETQYF. CDR3 DNA sequence: TGTGCCAGTGGGACTAGCGGGAGAGAAGAGACCCAGTACTTC.

This clonotype was observed many times. V gene TRBV28 combines with J gene TRBJ1-2, with D unresolved. V lost 8 bases and J lost 4, with 11 bases in between. Per the germline V gene, CDR1 is MDHEN and CDR2 is SYDVKM. CDR3 size: 12 residues. For the CDR3, the DNA is TGTGCCAGCCGATCCGTCCCCTATGGCTACACCTTC. This translates into CASRSVPYGYTF.

This clonotype occurred many times. This sequence joins TRBV28 and TRBJ1-4; 7 bases fit TRBD1. J was trimmed by 8 bases and V by 6 bases; bases with no gene match: 6. Germline V gene lookup returns CDR1 MDHEN and CDR2 SYDVKM. This CDR3 has 13 amino acids. Here the CDR3 DNA reads TGTGCCAGCAGATCGACAGGGAGGGAAAAACTGTTTTTT. As protein: CASRSTGREKLFF.

With respect to this clonotype: A read error may be the cause here, since a much bigger clone is one base away. This chain uses TRBV12-3 or TRBV12-4 with TRBJ1-6; D unresolved. The CDR3 consists of 14 residues. The CDR3, as DNA: TGTGCCGGCAGTTTAGCCCAAGATGGTTCACCCCTCCACTTT. Amino acids: CAGSLAQDGSPLHF.

This chain links TRBV20-1 with TRBJ1-5; no reliable D call. The CDR3 has 15 residues. CDR1 is DFQATT and CDR2 is SNEGSKA in the germline V gene (reference sequence). Trimming left V 2 bases short and J 1 base short, with 12 bases between. CDR3 region: CSARLATASNQPQHF. CDR3 sequence (DNA): TGCAGTGCTAGATTGGCCACAGCGAGCAATCAGCCCCAGCATTTT.

The chain recombines TRBV19 with TRBJ2-1; 11 positions match TRBD2. CDR1 is LNHDA, CDR2 SQIVND, per germline (reference sequence). Trimming took 3 bases from V and 9 from J; bases not matched to a gene: 10. This CDR3 has 16 amino acids. In DNA, the CDR3 is TGTGCCAGTAGTATCTCCACTAGCGGGAGAGGGGGTGAGCAGTTCTTC. Protein sequence: CASSISTSGRGGEQFF.

Written as DNA, the CDR3 is TGTGCCAGCAGGGTAGCTCCCGGGGGTACTGAAGCTTTCTTT. Encoded protein: CASRVAPGGTEAFF. The chain employs TRBV6-1 and TRBJ1-1; tentative D call: TRBD1 (5 bases). There are 14 residues in the CDR3. V lost 6 bases, J lost 5 bases, and 16 bases lay in between. CDR1 and CDR2 (germline): MNHNS, SASEGT.

The chain recombines TRBV20-1 with TRBJ1-2, with TRBD1 matching 8 bases. CDR1 is DFQATT, CDR2 SNEGSKA, per germline (reference sequence). V shed 5 bases, J shed 2 bases, and the junction held 13 bases outside the gene matches. There are 16 residues in the CDR3. The CDR3 nucleotides read TGCAGTGCTCCCCGGACAGGGATCACCCTAAACTATGGCTACACCTTC. Protein: CSAPRTGITLNYGYTF.

This chain links TRBV20-1 with TRBJ1-6; D possibly corresponds to TRBD1 (5 bases). The CDR3 loop spans 15 amino acids. V was pared by 3 bases and J by 8 bases, with 17 bases between. Germline loops: CDR1 DFQATT, CDR2 SNEGSKA (reference sequence). The CDR3, as DNA: TGCAGTGCTAGGGGGCCGACAGTTCGTGATTCACCCCTCCACTTT. It yields the protein CSARGPTVRDSPLHF.